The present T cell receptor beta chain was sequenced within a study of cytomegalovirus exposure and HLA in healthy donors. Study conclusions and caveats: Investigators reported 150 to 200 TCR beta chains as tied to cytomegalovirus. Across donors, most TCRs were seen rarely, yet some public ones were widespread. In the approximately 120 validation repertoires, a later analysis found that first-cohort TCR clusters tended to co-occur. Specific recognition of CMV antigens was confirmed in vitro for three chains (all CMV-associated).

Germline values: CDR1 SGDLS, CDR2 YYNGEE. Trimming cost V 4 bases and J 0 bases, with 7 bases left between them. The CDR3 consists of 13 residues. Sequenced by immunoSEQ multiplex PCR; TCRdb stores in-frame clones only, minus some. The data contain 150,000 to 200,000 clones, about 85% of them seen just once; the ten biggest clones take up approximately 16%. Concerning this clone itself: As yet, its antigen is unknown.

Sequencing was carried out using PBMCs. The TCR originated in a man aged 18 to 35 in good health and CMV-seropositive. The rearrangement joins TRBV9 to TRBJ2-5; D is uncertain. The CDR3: CASSQKYQETQYF. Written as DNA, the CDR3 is TGTGCCAGCAGCCAGAAGTACCAAGAGACCCAGTACTTC.